Listed here is a single T cell receptor (beta chain). Its specificity is unknown. These data are taken from a study of shared clonotypes between healthy human individuals. Study-level information: Aged between 18 and 49, the donors were a couple of women and a few men. Findings and caveats of the study: At large depth, rarefaction still showed sorted-subset sequencing to be incomplete.

Donors comprised healthy HIV-negative adults lacking recent acute infections or vaccinations. Trimming took 7 bases from V and 3 from J, leaving 12 bases between them. The CDR3 is 14 amino acids. From germline, CDR1 is LNHDA and CDR2 SQIVND (reference sequence). Measured with immunoSEQ multiplex PCR; TCRdb has only the in-frame clones, and not every one. Among about 2.4 million clones listed, around 94% were seen once. Sequencing was carried out using naive CD4+ T cells sorted from blood. Subset noted: CD45RA+ positively selected. The J gene is TRBJ2-2, the V gene TRBV19, with D unclear. The TCR comes from a man aged 18 to 35 in good health. The CDR3 DNA is TGTGCCAGTAATCAGGAGAAGTACACCGGGGAGCTGTTTTTT. It translates to CASNQEKYTGELFF. Drawing the rest from reference TRBV19 and TRBJ2-2, the complete variable domain is DGGITQSPKYLFRKEGQNVTLSCEQNLNHDAMYWYRQDPGQGLRLIYYSQIVNDFQKGDIAEGYSVSREKKESFPLTVTSAQKNPTAFYLCASNQEKYTGELFFGEGSRLTVL.